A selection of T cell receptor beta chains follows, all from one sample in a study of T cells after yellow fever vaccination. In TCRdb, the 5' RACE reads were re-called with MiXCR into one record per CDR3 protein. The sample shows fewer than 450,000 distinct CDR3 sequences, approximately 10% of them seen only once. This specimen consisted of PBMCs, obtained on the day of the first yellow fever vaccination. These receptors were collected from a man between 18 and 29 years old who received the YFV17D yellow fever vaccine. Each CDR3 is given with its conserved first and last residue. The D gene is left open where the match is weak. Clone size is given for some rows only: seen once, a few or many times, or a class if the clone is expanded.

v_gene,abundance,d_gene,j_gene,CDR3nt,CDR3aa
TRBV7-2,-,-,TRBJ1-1,TGTGCCAGCAGGCTCGAAGAGGGGGCTTTCTTT,CASRLEEGAFF
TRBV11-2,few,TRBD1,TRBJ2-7,TGTGCCAGCAGCTCGACAGGGAACCACTACTCCTACGAGCAGTACTTC,CASSSTGNHYSYEQYF
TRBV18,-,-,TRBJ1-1,TGTGCCAGTGCACGGCTGAACACTGAAGCTTTCTTT,CASARLNTEAFF
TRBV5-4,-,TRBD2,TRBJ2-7,TGTGCCAGCAGCTTGACTAGCGGGATAAGCGAGCAGTACTTC,CASSLTSGISEQYF
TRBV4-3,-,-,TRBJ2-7,TGCGCCAGCAGCCAAGAAGACGGACCCTACGAGCAGTACTTC,CASSQEDGPYEQYF
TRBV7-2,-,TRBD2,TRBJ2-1,TGTGCCAGCAGCGCAGTTCGGGGTCTAGCGGGCGCCTGGTTCTTC,CASSAVRGLAGAWFF
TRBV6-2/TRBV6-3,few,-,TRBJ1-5,TGTGCCAGCAGTCTTCAGGGGACTCAGCCCCAGCATTTT,CASSLQGTQPQHF
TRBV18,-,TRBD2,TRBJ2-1,TGTGCCAGCTCACCACAGGATAGCGGGGGAGGCGAGCAGTTCTTC,CASSPQDSGGGEQFF
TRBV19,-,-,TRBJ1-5,TGTGCCAGTACCATGGGAGGGGTGGACCAGCCCCAGCATTTT,CASTMGGVDQPQHF
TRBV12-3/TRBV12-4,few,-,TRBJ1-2,TGTGCCAGCAGTTTTAGTGTGTCCTTGACAAACTATGGCTACACCTTC,CASSFSVSLTNYGYTF
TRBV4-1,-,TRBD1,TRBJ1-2,TGCGCCAGCAGCCAAGTACAGGGGGTGGTCTATGGCTACACCTTC,CASSQVQGVVYGYTF